This T cell receptor beta chain appears in the sequencing data of a study of siplizumab effects on memory and regulatory T cells. Overall study context: The study paired mixed lymphocyte reactions, running them with siplizumab at around 1 ug/mL or without drug.

Profiling relied on immunoSEQ multiplex PCR, and the TCRdb table lists in-frame clones only, not all of them. The table shows roughly 3,500 clones, with roughly 50% occurring only once. The mixed lymphocyte reaction cells underwent coculture at 37°C for 5 to 6 days. The CDR3 sequence is 15 residues long. The V gene's germline CDR1 is SGHAT and CDR2 FQNNGV. V was pared by 2 bases and J by 6 bases, with 3 bases of the junction left unmatched. Findings of the study overall: The Treg-derived share of mappable alloreactive CD4+ clones averaged approximately 71% with siplizumab and approximately 27% in controls. Apparently key alloresponse contributors, naive T cells also seemed more diverse than memory cells. A significant reduction in alloreactive sequences traceable to unstimulated CD4+ memory cells was produced by siplizumab.

This clone turned up a few times. The antigen is undetermined. Sequences were obtained from CFSE-low (dividing) CD8+ T cells sorted from an allogeneic mixed lymphocyte reaction. V usage is TRBV11-2 and J usage is TRBJ2-3, with TRBD2 matching over 12 bases. The origin of this receptor is a human donor in good health; the cells came from an allogeneic mixed lymphocyte reaction. Some clones in this sample may be carry-over from other donors' samples. The CDR3 DNA sequence: TGTGCCAGCAGCTTACTAGCGGGAGGGTATGATACGCAGTATTTT. Residues: CASSLLAGGYDTQYF.